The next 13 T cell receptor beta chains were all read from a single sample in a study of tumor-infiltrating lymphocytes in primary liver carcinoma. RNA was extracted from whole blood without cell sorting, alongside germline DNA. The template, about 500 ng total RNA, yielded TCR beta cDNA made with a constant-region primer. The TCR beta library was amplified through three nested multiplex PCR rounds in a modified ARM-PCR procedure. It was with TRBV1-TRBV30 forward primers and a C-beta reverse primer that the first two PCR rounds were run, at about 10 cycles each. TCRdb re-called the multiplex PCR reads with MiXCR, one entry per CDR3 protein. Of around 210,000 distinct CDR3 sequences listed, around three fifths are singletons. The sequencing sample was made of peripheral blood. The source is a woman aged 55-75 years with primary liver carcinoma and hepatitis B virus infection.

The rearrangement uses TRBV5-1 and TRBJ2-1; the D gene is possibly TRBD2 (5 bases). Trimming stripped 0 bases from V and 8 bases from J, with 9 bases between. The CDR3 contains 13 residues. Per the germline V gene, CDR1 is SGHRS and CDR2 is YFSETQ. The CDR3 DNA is TGCGCCAGCAGCTTGGACCAGGAGGATGAGCAGTTCTTC. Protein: CASSLDQEDEQFF. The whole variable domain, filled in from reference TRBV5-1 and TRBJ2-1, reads KAGVTQTPRYLIKTRGQQVTLSCSPISGHRSVSWYQQTPGQGLQFLFEYFSETQRNKGNFPGRFSGRQFSNSRSEMNVSTLELGDSALYLCASSLDQEDEQFFGPGTRLTVL.

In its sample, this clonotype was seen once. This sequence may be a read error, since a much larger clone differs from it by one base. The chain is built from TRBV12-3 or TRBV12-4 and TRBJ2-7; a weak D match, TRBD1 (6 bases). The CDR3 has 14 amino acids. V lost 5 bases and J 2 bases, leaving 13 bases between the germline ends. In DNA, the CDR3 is TGTGCCAGCAGTCAACACAGGGACCCCTACGAGCAGTACTTC. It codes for CASSQHRDPYEQYF.

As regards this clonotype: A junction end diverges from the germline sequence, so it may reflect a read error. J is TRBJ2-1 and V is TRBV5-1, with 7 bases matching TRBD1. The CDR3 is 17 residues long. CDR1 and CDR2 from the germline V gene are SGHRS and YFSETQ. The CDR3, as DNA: TGCGCCAACAGCTTGAGGGACAGCGCAATCTCCTACAATGAGCAGTTCTTC. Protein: CANSLRDSAISYNEQFF. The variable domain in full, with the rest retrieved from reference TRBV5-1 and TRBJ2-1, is KAGVTQTPRYLIKTRGQQVTLSCSPISGHRSVSWYQQTPGQGLQFLFEYFSETQRNKGNFPGRFSGRQFSNSRSEMNVSTLELGDSALYLCANSLRDSAISYNEQFFGPGTRLTVL.

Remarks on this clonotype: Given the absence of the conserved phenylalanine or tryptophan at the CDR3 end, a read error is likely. The DNA of the CDR3 is TGTGCCAGCAGTTACGACCTAGAAAACATTCAGTACCTC. Its translation is CASSYDLENIQYL. The chain recombines TRBV7-8 with TRBJ2-4; D unclear. The V gene's germline CDR1 is SGHVS and CDR2 FQNEAQ. The CDR3 spans 13 residues. V was clipped by 6 bases and J by 5 bases, with 11 bases between them.

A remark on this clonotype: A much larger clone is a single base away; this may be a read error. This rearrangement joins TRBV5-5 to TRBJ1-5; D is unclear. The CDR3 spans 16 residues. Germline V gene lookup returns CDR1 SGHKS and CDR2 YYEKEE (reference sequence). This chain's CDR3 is CVSSFGGGDSNQPQHF. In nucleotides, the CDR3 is TGTGTCAGCAGCTTCGGCGGCGGGGATAGCAATCAGCCCCAGCATTTT.

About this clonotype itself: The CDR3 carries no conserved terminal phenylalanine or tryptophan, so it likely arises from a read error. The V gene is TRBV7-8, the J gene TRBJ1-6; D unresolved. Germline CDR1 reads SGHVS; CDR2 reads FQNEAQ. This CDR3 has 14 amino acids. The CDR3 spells CTSSPPEGNSPLHS. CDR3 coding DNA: TGTACCAGCAGTCCGCCTGAGGGCAATTCACCCCTCCACTCT.

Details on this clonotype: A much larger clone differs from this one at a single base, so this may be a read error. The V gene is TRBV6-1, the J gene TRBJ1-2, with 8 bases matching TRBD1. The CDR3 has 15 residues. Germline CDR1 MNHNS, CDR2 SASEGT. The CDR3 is CTSSEPTGAVYGYTF. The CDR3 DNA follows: TGTACCAGCAGTGAGCCGACAGGGGCGGTCTATGGCTACACCTTC.

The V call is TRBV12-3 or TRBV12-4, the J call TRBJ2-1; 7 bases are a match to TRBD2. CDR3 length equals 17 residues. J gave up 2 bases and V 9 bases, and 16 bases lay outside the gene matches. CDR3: CASIPRGGSGPYNEQFF. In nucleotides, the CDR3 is TGTGCCAGTATCCCTAGAGGCGGGAGTGGCCCCTACAATGAGCAGTTCTTC.

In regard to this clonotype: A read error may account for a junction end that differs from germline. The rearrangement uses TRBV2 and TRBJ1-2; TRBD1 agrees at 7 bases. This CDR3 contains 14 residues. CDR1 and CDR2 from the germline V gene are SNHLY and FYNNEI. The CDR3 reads CTSSRQGTNYGYTF. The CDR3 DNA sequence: TGTACCAGCAGTAGACAGGGTACTAACTATGGCTACACCTTC.

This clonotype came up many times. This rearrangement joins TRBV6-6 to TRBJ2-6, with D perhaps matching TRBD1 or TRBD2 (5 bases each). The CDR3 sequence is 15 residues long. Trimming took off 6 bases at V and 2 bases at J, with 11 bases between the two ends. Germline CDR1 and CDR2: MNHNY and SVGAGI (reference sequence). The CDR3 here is CASSRERPGANVLTF. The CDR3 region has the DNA TGTGCCAGCAGCAGGGAGAGACCTGGGGCCAACGTCCTGACTTTC.

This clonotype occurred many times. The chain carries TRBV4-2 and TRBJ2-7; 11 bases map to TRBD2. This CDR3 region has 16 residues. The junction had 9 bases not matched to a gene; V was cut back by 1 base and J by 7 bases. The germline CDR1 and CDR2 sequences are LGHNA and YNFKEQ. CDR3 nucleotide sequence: TGTGCCAGCAGCCAAGCGGGACTAGCGGCCCCTTGGGAGCAGTACTTC. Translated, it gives CASSQAGLAAPWEQYF.

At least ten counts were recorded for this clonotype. The CDR3 sequence is CASSYGTNYGYTF. The CDR3 DNA follows: TGTGCCAGCAGTTACGGGACTAACTATGGCTACACCTTC. The rearrangement joins TRBV6-5 to TRBJ1-2; no clear D. V was cut by 2 bases and J by 0 bases, with 4 bases left in between. The CDR3 totals 13 residues. The germline V gene encodes CDR1 MNHEY and CDR2 SVGAGI.

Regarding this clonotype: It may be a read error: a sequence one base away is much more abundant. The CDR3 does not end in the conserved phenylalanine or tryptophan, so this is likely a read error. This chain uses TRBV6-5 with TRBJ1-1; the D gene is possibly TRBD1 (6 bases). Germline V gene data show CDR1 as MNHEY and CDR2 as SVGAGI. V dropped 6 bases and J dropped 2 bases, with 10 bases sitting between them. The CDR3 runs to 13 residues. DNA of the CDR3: TGTGCCAGCAGCCGGGACATCAACACTGAAGCTTTCGTT. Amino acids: CASSRDINTEAFV.